Below are 19 T cell receptor beta chains sequenced from a single sample in a study of T cell repertoires in cytomegalovirus infection. These receptors are not linked to any known antigen. MiXCR was run by TCRdb on the reads, yielding one entry per CDR3 protein. The sample lists 55,000 to 70,000 distinct CDR3 sequences; approximately 36% were seen once. The sample taken for sequencing was PBMCs, sequenced either directly or after in vitro stimulation (not recorded which). These receptors all come from a human donor in good health (CMV status not recorded). Some clones in this sample may be carry-over from other donors' samples.

About this clonotype: A read error may account for a junction end that differs from germline. The chain couples TRBV11-2 to TRBJ2-7; TRBD1 matches 11 bases. CDR1 and CDR2 from the germline V gene are SGHAT and FQNNGV. The CDR3 has 14 amino acids. DNA for the CDR3: TGTGCCAACAGCTCCTGGACAGGGGGCGACGAGCAGTACTTC. Translated: CANSSWTGGDEQYF.

This clonotype has only a few counts. The rearrangement links TRBV10-2 to TRBJ2-7, with 15 bases matching TRBD2. The V gene's germline CDR1 is WSHSY and CDR2 SAAADI. The CDR3 spans 16 residues. V shed 2 bases, J shed 6 bases, and the junction held 5 bases outside the gene matches. CDR3 coding DNA: TGCGCCAGCAGTGAGGCTGGACTAGCGGGAGGGACCGAGCAGTACTTC. Protein sequence: CASSEAGLAGGTEQYF.

This clonotype was picked up one time. The chain couples TRBV7-2 to TRBJ2-1, with D uncertain. There are 14 residues in the CDR3. Germline CDR1 is SGHTA and CDR2 is FQGNSA. Trimming cost V 1 base and J 0 bases, with 4 bases left between them. The CDR3 loop is CASSLVLSYNEQFF. The CDR3 DNA sequence: TGTGCCAGCAGCTTAGTCCTCTCCTACAATGAGCAGTTCTTC.

This clonotype has more than one count but fewer than ten. The CDR3: CASSKPGQGLGEQYF. The CDR3 DNA is TGCGCCAGCAGCAAGCCGGGACAGGGACTTGGGGAGCAGTACTTC. This rearrangement joins TRBV4-1 to TRBJ2-7; 9 bases are a match to TRBD1. This CDR3 comprises 15 residues. Germline values: CDR1 MGHRA, CDR2 YSYEKL. Trimming cost V 5 bases and J 7 bases; bases outside gene matches: 12.

This clonotype has a count of ten or more. The chain is built from TRBV7-2 and TRBJ1-5; D uncertain. With 11 bases removed from V and 0 bases from J, the gap between germline ends came to 14 bases. CDR1 is SGHTA and CDR2 is FQGNSA in the germline V gene. The CDR3 is 14 residues long. The CDR3 region is CAGHEAYSNQPQHF. CDR3 in DNA: TGTGCCGGCCACGAGGCGTATAGCAATCAGCCCCAGCATTTT.

This clonotype was counted only a few times. This chain links TRBV6-6 with TRBJ2-2, with 10 bases fitting TRBD1. Germline V gives CDR1 MNHNY, CDR2 SVGAGI (reference sequence). CDR3 length equals 15 residues. The ends lost 2 bases at V and 4 bases at J; junction bases unmatched: 1. This chain's CDR3 is CASSYDRGRTGELFF. The CDR3 DNA reads TGTGCCAGCAGTTACGACAGGGGGCGCACCGGGGAGCTGTTTTTT.

This chain links TRBV7-8 with TRBJ2-1, with D unresolved. The CDR3 contains 15 residues. Trimming removed 1 base at V and 7 bases at J, with 14 bases between. Germline values: CDR1 SGHVS, CDR2 FQNEAQ. CDR3 in amino acids: CASSLEAIVPNEQFF. As DNA, the CDR3 is TGTGCCAGCAGCTTAGAGGCAATAGTCCCAAATGAGCAGTTCTTC.

This clonotype showed up just a few times. The rearrangement uses TRBV7-9 and TRBJ2-5; unclear D gene. V lost 5 bases and J lost 5, with 9 bases in between. The CDR3 covers 12 residues. Germline values: CDR1 SEHNR, CDR2 FQNEAQ (reference sequence). This CDR3 reads CASSPLGETQYF. For the CDR3, the DNA is TGTGCCAGCAGCCCCCTCGGGGAGACCCAGTACTTC.

The chain uses TRBV4-1 and TRBJ2-5; D is uncertain. CDR1 is MGHRA and CDR2 is YSYEKL in the germline V gene. V gave up 0 bases and J gave up 4 bases, with 12 bases separating them. The CDR3 totals 15 residues. The CDR3 DNA is TGCGCCAGCAGCCAAGACCCCACTGTCGCAGAGACCCAGTACTTC. Protein: CASSQDPTVAETQYF.

This clonotype occurred a few times. For the CDR3, the DNA is TGTGCCAGCAGCCTCCCTCCCCGCGGATTCACAGATACGCAGTATTTT. Amino acids: CASSLPPRGFTDTQYF. The chain links TRBV7-9 to TRBJ2-3; no clear D. With 5 bases removed from V and 2 bases from J, the gap between germline ends came to 17 bases. The CDR3 totals 16 residues. Germline values: CDR1 SEHNR, CDR2 FQNEAQ (reference sequence).

This clonotype has only a few counts. This rearrangement joins TRBV5-8 to TRBJ1-3; the D is unclear. The CDR3 length is 13 residues. V was clipped by 5 bases and J by 2 bases, with 8 bases between them. Germline values: CDR1 SGHTS, CDR2 YDEGEE. CDR3 nucleotides: TGTGCCAGCAGGGTAAACGCTGGAAACACCATATATTTT. Translation: CASRVNAGNTIYF.

The V call is TRBV7-2, the J call TRBJ2-3, with D possibly being TRBD1 (6 bases). The germline V gene has CDR1 SGHTA and CDR2 FQGNSA. Trimming stripped 4 bases from V and 3 bases from J, with 8 bases between. The CDR3 has 13 amino acids. The CDR3 loop is CASSYRETDTQYF. CDR3 DNA: TGTGCCAGCAGCTACAGGGAGACAGATACGCAGTATTTT.

This clonotype was detected only a few times. The gene calls are TRBV10-3 and TRBJ1-5, with a possible D match to TRBD1 (5 bases). The ends were cut back, 6 bases at V and 6 bases at J, with 15 bases in the middle. This CDR3 spans 14 amino acids. Germline-derived CDR1 and CDR2 are ENHRY and SYGVKD. This CDR3 is CAIRGVGEGQPQHF. CDR3 nucleotide sequence: TGTGCCATCAGGGGGGTGGGGGAAGGTCAGCCCCAGCATTTT.

A few counts support this clonotype. The chain couples TRBV19 to TRBJ1-3; a possible D gene is TRBD1 (5 bases). V lost 10 bases, J lost 4 bases, and 17 bases lay in between. The germline V gene has CDR1 LNHDA and CDR2 SQIVND (reference sequence). The CDR3 has 14 amino acids. Here the CDR3 reads CATLSGAEGNTIYF. In nucleotides, the CDR3 is TGTGCCACCCTGAGCGGGGCGGAGGGAAACACCATATATTTT.

This clonotype was observed many times. The chain joins TRBV7-2 to TRBJ2-3; D is undetermined. The CDR3 runs 15 residues. Trimming left V 2 bases short and J 0 bases short, with 9 bases between. Looked up from germline, CDR1 is SGHTA and CDR2 is FQGNSA. The CDR3 DNA follows: TGTGCCAGCAGCTTAAGATTCTCTAGCACAGATACGCAGTATTTT. Its translation: CASSLRFSSTDTQYF.

V gene TRBV2 combines with J gene TRBJ1-1; 7 bases map to TRBD1. V was pared by 10 bases and J by 0 bases, with 5 bases of the junction left unmatched. The CDR3 runs 13 residues. CDR1 and CDR2 (germline): SNHLY, FYNNEI. The chain's CDR3 is CAIPGGMNTEAFF. CDR3 sequence (DNA): TGTGCCATCCCAGGGGGAATGAACACTGAAGCTTTCTTT.

This clonotype came up a few times. The genes are TRBV6-1 and TRBJ1-6; D is ambiguous. Germline V gives CDR1 MNHNS, CDR2 SASEGT. V was clipped by 7 bases and J by 10 bases, with 14 bases between them. The CDR3 extends over 13 amino acids. The CDR3 spells CASMMRAWSPLHF. For the CDR3, the DNA is TGTGCCAGCATGATGAGGGCTTGGTCACCCCTCCACTTT.

This clonotype was detected a few times. V and J are TRBV7-6 and TRBJ2-7, with TRBD1 matching over 7 bases. The CDR3 spans 14 residues. In germline, CDR1 is SGHVS, CDR2 FNYEAQ. The V gene end was trimmed by 5 bases and the J gene end by 1 base; junction bases not matched to a gene: 5. CDR3 nucleotide sequence: TGTGCCAGCAGCCCAAGACAGGGTTCCTACGAGCAGTACTTC. It codes for CASSPRQGSYEQYF.

V is TRBV7-9 and J is TRBJ1-4; D call uncertain. Germline values: CDR1 SEHNR, CDR2 FQNEAQ (reference sequence). The CDR3 totals 14 residues. Trimming stripped 5 bases from V and 6 bases from J, with 13 bases between. The CDR3 here is CASSPGGGDEKLFF. In DNA form, the CDR3 reads TGTGCCAGCAGCCCCGGAGGTGGGGATGAAAAACTGTTTTTT.